This TCR beta chain stems from a study of beta chain features in type 1 diabetes. General study points: Patients and controls would be equally affected if PCR favored shorter templates. A pattern of fewer insertions and more deletions at VDJ junctions was seen in type 1 diabetes patients. Any HLA-type effect on TCRB rearrangement remained unresolved here.

The CDR3 is 14 residues long. Looked up from germline, CDR1 is LNHNV and CDR2 is YYDKDF (reference sequence). The V and J ends lost 0 bases and 3 bases respectively, with 6 bases between them. Every participating donor gave one draw, a heparinised blood sample averaging around 0.11 L. This clone was seen a few times. Antigen: not known. Expressed TCRB transcripts were sequenced, since all the RNA that had been isolated was reverse transcribed. Profiled with immunoSEQ multiplex PCR; TCRdb holds only in-frame clones, not every one. The data contain 150,000 to 190,000 clones, around 8% of them singletons.

The clonotype comes from a man younger than 35 in good health. The chain combines TRBV15 with TRBJ1-3; D is uncertain. Material for sequencing was central memory CD4+ T cells from blood. This chain's CDR3 is CATSRESGGNTIYF. The CDR3 coding sequence is TGTGCCACCAGCAGAGAGTCCGGTGGAAACACCATATATTTT.